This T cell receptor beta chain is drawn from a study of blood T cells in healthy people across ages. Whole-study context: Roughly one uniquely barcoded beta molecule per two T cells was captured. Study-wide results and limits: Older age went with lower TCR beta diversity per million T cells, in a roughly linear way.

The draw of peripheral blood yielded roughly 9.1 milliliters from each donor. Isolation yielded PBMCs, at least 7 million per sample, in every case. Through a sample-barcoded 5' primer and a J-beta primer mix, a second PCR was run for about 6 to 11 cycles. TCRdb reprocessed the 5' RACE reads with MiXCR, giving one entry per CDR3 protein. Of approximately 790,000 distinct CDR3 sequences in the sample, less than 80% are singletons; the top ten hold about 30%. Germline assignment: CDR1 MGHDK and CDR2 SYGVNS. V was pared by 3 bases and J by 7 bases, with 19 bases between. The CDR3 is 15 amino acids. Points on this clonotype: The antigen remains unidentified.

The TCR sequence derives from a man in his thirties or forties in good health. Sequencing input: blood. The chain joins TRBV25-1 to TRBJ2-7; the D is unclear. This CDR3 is CASSDHRPRENEQYF. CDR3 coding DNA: TGTGCCAGCAGTGACCACCGTCCTAGAGAAAATGAGCAGTACTTC.